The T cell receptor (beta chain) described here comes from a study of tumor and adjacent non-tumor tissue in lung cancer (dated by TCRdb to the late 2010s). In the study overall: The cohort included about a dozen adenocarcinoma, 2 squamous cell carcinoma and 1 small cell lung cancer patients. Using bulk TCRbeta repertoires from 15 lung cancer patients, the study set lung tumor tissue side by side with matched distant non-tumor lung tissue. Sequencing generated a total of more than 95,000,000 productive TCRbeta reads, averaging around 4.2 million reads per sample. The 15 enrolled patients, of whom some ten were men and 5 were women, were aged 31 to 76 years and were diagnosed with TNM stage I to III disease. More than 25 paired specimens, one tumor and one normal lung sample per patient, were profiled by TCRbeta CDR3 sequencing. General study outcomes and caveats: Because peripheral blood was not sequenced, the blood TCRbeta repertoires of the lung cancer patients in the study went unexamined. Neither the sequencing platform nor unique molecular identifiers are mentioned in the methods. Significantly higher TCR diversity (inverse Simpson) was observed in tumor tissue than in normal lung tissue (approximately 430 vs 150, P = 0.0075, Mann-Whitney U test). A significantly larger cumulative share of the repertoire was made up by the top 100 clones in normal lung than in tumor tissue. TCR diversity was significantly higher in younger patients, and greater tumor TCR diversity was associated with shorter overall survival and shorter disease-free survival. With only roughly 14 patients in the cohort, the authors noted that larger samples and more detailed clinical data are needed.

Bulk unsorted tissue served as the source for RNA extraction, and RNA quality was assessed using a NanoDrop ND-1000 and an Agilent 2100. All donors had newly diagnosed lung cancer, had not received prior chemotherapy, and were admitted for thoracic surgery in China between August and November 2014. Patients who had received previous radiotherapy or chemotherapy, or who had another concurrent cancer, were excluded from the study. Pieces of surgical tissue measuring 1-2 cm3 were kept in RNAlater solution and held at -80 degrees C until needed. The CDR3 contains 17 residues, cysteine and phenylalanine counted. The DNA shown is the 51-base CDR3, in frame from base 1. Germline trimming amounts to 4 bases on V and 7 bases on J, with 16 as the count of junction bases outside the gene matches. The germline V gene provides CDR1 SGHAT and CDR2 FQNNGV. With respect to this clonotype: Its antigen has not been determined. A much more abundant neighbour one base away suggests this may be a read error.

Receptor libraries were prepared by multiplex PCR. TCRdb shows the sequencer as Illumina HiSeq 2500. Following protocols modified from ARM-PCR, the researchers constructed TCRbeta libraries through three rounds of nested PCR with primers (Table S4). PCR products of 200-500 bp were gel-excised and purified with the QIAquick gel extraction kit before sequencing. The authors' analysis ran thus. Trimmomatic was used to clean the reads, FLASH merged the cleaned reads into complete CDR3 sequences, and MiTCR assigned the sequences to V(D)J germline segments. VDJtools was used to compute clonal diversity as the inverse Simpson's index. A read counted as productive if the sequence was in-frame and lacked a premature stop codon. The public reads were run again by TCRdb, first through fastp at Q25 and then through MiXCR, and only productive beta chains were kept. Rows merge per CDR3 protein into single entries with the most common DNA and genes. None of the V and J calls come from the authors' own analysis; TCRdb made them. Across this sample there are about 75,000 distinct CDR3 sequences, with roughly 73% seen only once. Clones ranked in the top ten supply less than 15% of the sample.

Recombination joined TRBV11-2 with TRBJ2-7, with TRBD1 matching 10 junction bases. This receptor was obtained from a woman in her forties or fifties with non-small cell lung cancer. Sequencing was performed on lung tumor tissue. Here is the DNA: TGTGCCAGCAGCTCCATTCACGGGACAGGGGTTCCAAAGGAGCAGTACTTC. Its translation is CASSSIHGTGVPKEQYF.